This T cell receptor beta chain was retrieved from a study of CD8 T cells in ankylosing spondylitis. General study results and limits: The study looked at matched synovial fluid samples from ankylosing spondylitis patients. Disease-linked clones were reported to be significantly enriched there. For ankylosing spondylitis blood, a TCR beta motif of several highly homologous variants appeared characteristic.

This clonotype appeared a few times. Its antigen is unidentified. The germline V and J ends were trimmed by 5 bases and 3 bases, with 19 bases remaining between them. The CDR3 extends over 16 amino acids. Germline V CDR1 and CDR2: SGHAT, FQNNGV. The TCR beta libraries were generated through quantitative 5'-RACE incorporating molecular barcodes. MiXCR, applied by TCRdb to the 5' RACE reads, yields one record per CDR3 protein. The sample lists around 120,000 distinct CDR3 sequences; less than 25% were seen once. The sequence was collected from a male donor with ankylosing spondylitis. The sample was synovial fluid, either unsorted or a sorted T cell fraction (not recorded which). The chain couples TRBV11-2 to TRBJ2-5; D is unresolved. Here the CDR3 DNA reads TGTGCCAGCAGCCCCCCCCGGGCGTTGGGGAAAGAGACCCAGTACTTC. Amino acid sequence: CASSPPRALGKETQYF.